This passage covers 2 T cell receptor beta chains from one sample sequenced in a study of CD8+CD57+ T cells in acquired aplastic anemia. Genomic DNA, the template, was used for profiling of the TCR beta VDJ and CDR3. TCRdb used MiXCR to reprocess the reads, holding one entry per CDR3 protein. Of hundreds of thousands of distinct CDR3 sequences listed, about two thirds are singletons. Sequenced material: sorted CD4+, CD8+, or CD8+CD57+ T cells (not recorded which) from PBMCs. The receptors stem from a human donor in good health, serving as a control.

The rearrangement joins TRBV12-3 or TRBV12-4 to TRBJ1-5; D unresolved. With 5 bases removed from V and 9 bases from J, the gap between germline ends came to 11 bases. This CDR3 spans 12 amino acids. CDR3 protein: CASSPGLRPQHF. The DNA of the CDR3 is TGTGCCAGCAGTCCGGGATTGCGGCCCCAGCATTTT.

This clonotype was seen ten or more times. The rearrangement joins TRBV7-2 to TRBJ1-5, with unresolved D. The V gene lost 0 bases and the J gene lost 4 bases, with 10 bases spanning the gap. The germline CDR1 and CDR2 sequences are SGHTA and FQGNSA. The CDR3 contains 15 residues. CDR3 sequence: CASSLAPTVNQPQHF. The DNA of the CDR3 is TGTGCCAGCAGCTTAGCGCCAACCGTTAATCAGCCCCAGCATTTT.